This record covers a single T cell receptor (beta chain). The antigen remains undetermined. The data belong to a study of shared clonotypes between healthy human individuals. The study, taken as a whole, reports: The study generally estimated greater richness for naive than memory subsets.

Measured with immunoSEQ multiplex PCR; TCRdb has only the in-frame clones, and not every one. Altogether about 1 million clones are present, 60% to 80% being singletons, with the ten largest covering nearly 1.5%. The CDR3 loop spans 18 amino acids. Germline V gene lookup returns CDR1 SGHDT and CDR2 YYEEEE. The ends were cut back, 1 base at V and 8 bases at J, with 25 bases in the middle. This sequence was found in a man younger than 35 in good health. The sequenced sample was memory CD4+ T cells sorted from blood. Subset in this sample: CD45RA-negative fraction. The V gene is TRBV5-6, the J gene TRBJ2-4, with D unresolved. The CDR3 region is CASSLFFLGPLNSDIQYF. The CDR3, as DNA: TGTGCCAGCAGCTTGTTTTTTTTGGGCCCTCTTAACTCGGACATTCAGTACTTC.